Given below is one T cell receptor (beta chain) in context. Its specificity is not known. This specimen comes from a study of shared clonotypes between healthy human individuals. The study's findings and limits: Among four donors, approximately 5% of naive CD4 clonotypes were found in common.

Trimming left V 0 bases short and J 0 bases short, with 5 bases between. The CDR3 is 14 amino acids. In germline, CDR1 is MGHRA, CDR2 YSYEKL. Every immunoSEQ plate was one replicate of a subset's evenly spread DNA. The repertoire was sequenced with immunoSEQ multiplex PCR; TCRdb's copy has only in-frame clones and lacks some. The table records some 2,000,000 clones, approximately 95% of them present only once. The sequence came from a man aged 18-30 years in good health. V is TRBV4-1 and J is TRBJ2-5; the D is unclear. What was sequenced was naive CD4+ T cells sorted from blood. The subset was: CD45RA+ positively selected. The CDR3, as DNA: TGCGCCAGCAGCCAAGAGTCGTACCAAGAGACCCAGTACTTC. It is translated as CASSQESYQETQYF.